This T cell receptor beta chain was found in a study of cytomegalovirus exposure and HLA in healthy donors. Overall study results and limits: There were some public TCRs occurring in many donors, but most TCR sequences were rare. Later on, an analysis showed TCR association rates differing by HLA locus, with DRB1 the most and HLA-C the fewest.

With regard to this clone: Its antigen is unknown. Distinct nucleotide sequences in the sample also encode this CDR3.

The study ran its PCR with 60 Vbeta and 13 Jbeta primers. The assay was immunoSEQ multiplex PCR, and TCRdb's table has in-frame clones only and misses some. The repertoire consists of roughly 190,000 clones, with 84% occurring once and the leading ten covering 2.6%. CDR1 is MNHEY and CDR2 is SVGAGI in the germline V gene. The CDR3 length is 14 residues. Trimming took 0 bases from V and 2 from J, leaving 7 bases between them. The material sequenced was PBMCs. The J gene is TRBJ1-2, the V gene TRBV6-5; D may be TRBD1 (5 bases). The receptor's source is a woman in her forties or fifties in good health and CMV-seropositive. CDR3 loop: CASSYSGGNYGYTF. CDR3 bases: TGTGCCAGCAGTTACTCTGGGGGGAACTATGGCTACACCTTC.